A selection of T cell receptor beta chains follows, all from one sample in a study of T cell responses to AZD1222 COVID-19 vaccine. TCRdb keeps only in-frame clones here, not all; method: immunoSEQ multiplex PCR. The data show approximately 100,000 clones, roughly 86% seen once. The sample here was peripheral blood, taken on day 0 of AZD1222 vaccination. The receptors shown here come from an adult in good health. Each CDR3 is given with its conserved first and last residue. Each record gives: clone size, J gene, V gene, CDR3 protein. Size tells how often a clone was seen (once, few, many) or the class of an expanded clone, and some rows leave it out.

clone_size: .; j_call: TRBJ1-3; v_call: TRBV5-6; cdr3_aa: CASSLWDRAGNTIYF
clone_size: .; j_call: TRBJ1-3; v_call: TRBV4-1; cdr3_aa: CASSFLDPYSGNTIYF
clone_size: .; j_call: TRBJ1-1; v_call: TRBV30; cdr3_aa: CAWSLVNTEAFF
clone_size: .; j_call: TRBJ1-2; v_call: TRBV28; cdr3_aa: CASSLGRGSGPNYGYTF
clone_size: .; j_call: TRBJ1-5; v_call: TRBV6-5; cdr3_aa: CASTDWQGLNQPQHF
clone_size: .; j_call: TRBJ2-5; v_call: TRBV5-1; cdr3_aa: CASSLAPLGAGETQYF
clone_size: .; j_call: TRBJ1-2; v_call: TRBV5-1; cdr3_aa: CASSFYQPGQGIDGYTF
clone_size: .; j_call: TRBJ2-2; v_call: TRBV28; cdr3_aa: CASSPHGVGRETGELFF
clone_size: .; j_call: TRBJ2-2; v_call: TRBV11-3; cdr3_aa: CASSFTRVTGELFF
clone_size: .; j_call: TRBJ2-1; v_call: TRBV19; cdr3_aa: CASSLLAGGPSSYNEQFF
clone_size: .; j_call: TRBJ1-1; v_call: TRBV10-3; cdr3_aa: CAISPQGESTEAFF
clone_size: .; j_call: TRBJ1-1; v_call: TRBV9; cdr3_aa: CASSVAGGMLSEAFF
clone_size: .; j_call: TRBJ2-1; v_call: TRBV5-1; cdr3_aa: CASSLATASGMGLRGMWNEQFF
clone_size: .; j_call: TRBJ2-3; v_call: TRBV30; cdr3_aa: CAWSGGADTQYF
clone_size: .; j_call: TRBJ2-1; v_call: TRBV4-1; cdr3_aa: CASSQAHRAGGPNEQFF
clone_size: .; j_call: TRBJ2-2; v_call: TRBV9; cdr3_aa: CASSPRHSGNTGELFF
clone_size: .; j_call: TRBJ1-1; v_call: TRBV19; cdr3_aa: CASSIVWQGATEAFF
clone_size: .; j_call: TRBJ2-7; v_call: TRBV6-6; cdr3_aa: CASGRDISYEQYF
clone_size: .; j_call: TRBJ1-1; v_call: TRBV30; cdr3_aa: CAWNRGLATEAFF
clone_size: .; j_call: TRBJ1-5; v_call: TRBV28; cdr3_aa: CASMDRNQPQHF
clone_size: .; j_call: TRBJ1-5; v_call: TRBV28; cdr3_aa: CASRTESNQPQHF
clone_size: .; j_call: TRBJ1-5; v_call: TRBV28; cdr3_aa: CASSLVGGWQPQHF
clone_size: .; j_call: TRBJ1-2; v_call: TRBV29-1; cdr3_aa: CSVDRPLPFGYTF
clone_size: .; j_call: TRBJ2-7; v_call: TRBV2; cdr3_aa: CASSENRELYEQYF
clone_size: .; j_call: TRBJ2-7; v_call: TRBV10-3; cdr3_aa: CAISDTSYEQYF
clone_size: .; j_call: TRBJ1-5; v_call: TRBV27; cdr3_aa: CASSWEGDQPQHF
clone_size: .; j_call: TRBJ1-2; v_call: TRBV29-1; cdr3_aa: CSVGPKQLGYGYTF
clone_size: .; j_call: TRBJ1-6; v_call: TRBV19; cdr3_aa: CASSRTGRSSYNSPLHF
clone_size: .; j_call: TRBJ2-1; v_call: TRBV6-1; cdr3_aa: CASTEHNEQFF
clone_size: .; j_call: TRBJ2-1; v_call: TRBV9; cdr3_aa: CASSVGLYTEQFF
clone_size: .; j_call: TRBJ2-1; v_call: TRBV7-2; cdr3_aa: CASSSLTSGALYEQFF
clone_size: .; j_call: TRBJ2-1; v_call: TRBV6-5; cdr3_aa: CASSWGLSNEQFF
clone_size: .; j_call: TRBJ2-3; v_call: TRBV4-1; cdr3_aa: CASSPSTTDTQYF
clone_size: .; j_call: TRBJ1-2; v_call: TRBV2; cdr3_aa: CASRNTGGANYGYTF
clone_size: once; j_call: TRBJ2-7; v_call: TRBV6-6; cdr3_aa: CASSYSGGNYEQYF
clone_size: .; j_call: TRBJ2-2; v_call: TRBV24-1; cdr3_aa: CATSDLQPRRGADTGELFF
clone_size: once; j_call: TRBJ2-1; v_call: TRBV7-3; cdr3_aa: CASSLGLAGEGGKKFF
clone_size: .; j_call: TRBJ1-2; v_call: TRBV28; cdr3_aa: CASSLLGQRGDYGYTF
clone_size: .; j_call: TRBJ1-6; v_call: TRBV6-6; cdr3_aa: CASSASGTVYF
clone_size: .; j_call: TRBJ1-2; v_call: TRBV10-3; cdr3_aa: CAISEGPGGGYTF
clone_size: once; j_call: TRBJ2-7; v_call: TRBV3-1/TRBV3-2; cdr3_aa: CASSRAGGGFDEQYF
clone_size: .; j_call: TRBJ1-2; v_call: TRBV7-2; cdr3_aa: CASSSIRGSPNYGYTF
clone_size: .; j_call: TRBJ1-4; v_call: TRBV7-2; cdr3_aa: CASSLRTGVSATNEKLFF
clone_size: .; j_call: TRBJ1-6; v_call: TRBV2; cdr3_aa: CASRTDNSPLHF
clone_size: .; j_call: TRBJ1-1; v_call: TRBV27; cdr3_aa: CASSLQGANTEAFF
clone_size: .; j_call: TRBJ1-6; v_call: TRBV4-3; cdr3_aa: CASSEAPVNSYNSPLHF
clone_size: .; j_call: TRBJ2-3; v_call: TRBV4-3; cdr3_aa: CASSQDPPPLDTQYF
clone_size: .; j_call: TRBJ2-3; v_call: TRBV7-8; cdr3_aa: CASSFGDTQYF
clone_size: .; j_call: TRBJ1-5; v_call: TRBV24-1; cdr3_aa: CATSAGQTSNQPQHF
clone_size: .; j_call: TRBJ1-2; v_call: TRBV19; cdr3_aa: CASSTGAAGNYGYTF
clone_size: .; j_call: TRBJ2-7; v_call: TRBV10-1; cdr3_aa: CARKYRDTSPEQYF
clone_size: .; j_call: TRBJ1-6; v_call: TRBV30; cdr3_aa: CAWKKPGQYNSPLHF
clone_size: .; j_call: TRBJ2-1; v_call: TRBV11-2; cdr3_aa: CASSSGLASYNEQFF
clone_size: .; j_call: TRBJ1-4; v_call: TRBV5-1; cdr3_aa: CASSLAPLAGVKDEKLFF
clone_size: .; j_call: TRBJ1-2; v_call: TRBV6-2/TRBV6-3; cdr3_aa: CASSYVGTNYGYTF
clone_size: .; j_call: TRBJ2-3; v_call: TRBV19; cdr3_aa: CASRLAGDLLDTQYF
clone_size: .; j_call: TRBJ2-6; v_call: TRBV2; cdr3_aa: CASSEAGRSSGANVLTF
clone_size: .; j_call: TRBJ2-5; v_call: TRBV24-1; cdr3_aa: CATSDPQGQETQYF
clone_size: .; j_call: TRBJ1-3; v_call: TRBV21-1; cdr3_aa: CASSKGVFRGPPGNTIYF